The rows below give T cell receptor beta chains drawn from one sample of a study of blood T cell repertoires in COVID-19. Here immunoSEQ multiplex PCR was the method, and the copy in TCRdb shows in-frame clones only, minus some. This sample has about 76,000 clones; roughly 85% occur once, and the top ten carry 8.5% to 10%. Sample: peripheral blood. The origin of the receptors is a man aged 45-65 years with COVID-19, enrolled during active disease. Both conserved end residues are part of each CDR3. A D gene is named only where the DNA matches it firmly. Some rows mark clone size as missing; the rest say once, few, many or name a class of expanded clone.

J gene | clone size | V gene | D gene | CDR3 DNA | CDR3 protein
TRBJ2-6 | - | TRBV4-1 | - | TGCGCCAGCAGCCAAGGCGCGACTTCCTCTGGGGCCAACGTCCTGACTTTC | CASSQGATSSGANVLTF
TRBJ2-7 | - | TRBV27 | - | TGTGCCAGCAGTTTCACCGCGGGGGAGCAGTACTTC | CASSFTAGEQYF
TRBJ1-1 | - | TRBV5-1 | - | TGCGCCAGCAGCGAACTCTCAGGGGATGTGGAAGCTTTCTTT | CASSELSGDVEAFF
TRBJ2-1 | few | TRBV4-1 | TRBD1 | TGCGCCAGCAGCCAACTGGGACAGGCGACTAGGTCCCAATTCCATGGGCAGTTCTTC | CASSQLGQATRSQFHGQFF
TRBJ2-1 | few | TRBV19 | TRBD2 | TGTGCCAGTAGTATAAAAGCGGGATTATACAATGAGCAGTTCTTC | CASSIKAGLYNEQFF
TRBJ1-2 | - | TRBV18 | TRBD1 | TGTGCCAGCTCACCAGGGACAGGGTATGGCTACACCTTC | CASSPGTGYGYTF
TRBJ1-4 | - | TRBV4-1 | - | TGCGCCAGCAGCCTCAAACAGGCCCCTGAAAAACTGTTTTTT | CASSLKQAPEKLFF
TRBJ2-2 | - | TRBV7-9 | - | TGTGCCAGCAGCCCGGACACCCTCACCGGGGAGCTGTTTTTT | CASSPDTLTGELFF
TRBJ2-1 | - | TRBV7-2 | - | TGTGCCAGCAGCTTACCCACCTACAATGAGCAGTTCTTC | CASSLPTYNEQFF
TRBJ2-7 | - | TRBV6-7 | - | TGTGCCAGCAGTTCTGGGGCGGAGTACTTC | CASSSGAEYF
TRBJ2-7 | few | TRBV4-3 | - | TGCGCCAGCAGCCAAGGCGAGGGAGAGTACCACGAGCAGTACTTC | CASSQGEGEYHEQYF
TRBJ2-5 | - | TRBV5-4 | - | TGTGCCAGCAGCTTGCCAGGGGAGGGAGAGACCCAGTACTTC | CASSLPGEGETQYF
TRBJ2-5 | - | TRBV18 | - | TGTGCCAGCTCACTTCAGCGGGCAGCCCAAGAGACCCAGTACTTC | CASSLQRAAQETQYF
TRBJ2-5 | - | TRBV11-3 | - | TGTGCCAGCAGCTTAGCTCAGGGTTCAGAGACCCAGTACTTC | CASSLAQGSETQYF
TRBJ2-4 | - | TRBV7-8 | TRBD1 | TGTGCCAGCAGCTTGACAGGGAACCAAAACATTCAGTACTTC | CASSLTGNQNIQYF
TRBJ1-1 | - | TRBV2 | - | TGTGCCAGCAGGTTAAGGACAGCCACTGAAGCTTTCTTT | CASRLRTATEAFF
TRBJ2-3 | few | TRBV14 | TRBD1 | TGTGCCAGCAGCCACTGGGGGCTGACAGGGCTAGATACGCAGTATTTT | CASSHWGLTGLDTQYF
TRBJ2-3 | - | TRBV4-2 | TRBD2 | TGTGCCAGCAGCCAAGAAGGCGGGAGAACAGATACGCAGTATTTT | CASSQEGGRTDTQYF
TRBJ1-2 | - | TRBV18 | - | TGTGCCAGCTCTCCCAGGTCTTACTATGGCTACACCTTC | CASSPRSYYGYTF
TRBJ1-5 | - | TRBV28 | - | TGTGCCAGCAGACGCACGGGGGGGGAGGGTCAGCCCCAGCATTTT | CASRRTGGEGQPQHF
TRBJ2-6 | - | TRBV21-1 | - | TGTGCCAGCAGCAAAGACAAACAGGGGGCTGATGGGGCCAACGTCCTGACTTTC | CASSKDKQGADGANVLTF
TRBJ1-2 | - | TRBV2 | - | TGTGCCGACAAACAGGGATACTATGGCTACACCTTC | CADKQGYYGYTF
TRBJ2-5 | - | TRBV9 | TRBD2 | TGTGCCAGCAGCGTAGGATATAGCGGGAGGAGGGGCCAAGAGACCCAGTACTTC | CASSVGYSGRRGQETQYF
TRBJ2-3 | - | TRBV21-1 | - | TGTGCCAGCAGCAAAGGGGGAGTGACTAGCGGGCAAGATACGCAGTATTTT | CASSKGGVTSGQDTQYF
TRBJ1-1 | once | TRBV27 | - | TGTGCCAGCAGTTTATCGCCGGGTGGGAACACTGAAGCTTTCTTT | CASSLSPGGNTEAFF
TRBJ2-2 | - | TRBV7-8 | TRBD2 | TGTGCCAGCAGCTTAACTAGCGGGAGGCCAAACACCGGGGAGCTGTTTTTT | CASSLTSGRPNTGELFF
TRBJ1-5 | - | TRBV19 | - | TGTGCCAGTAGTAGGAGGGGACAGCCCCAGCATTTT | CASSRRGQPQHF
TRBJ2-1 | - | TRBV6-5 | TRBD2 | TGTGCCAGCAGGGTGACTAGCGGGCCATACAATGAGCAGTTCTTC | CASRVTSGPYNEQFF
TRBJ2-7 | - | TRBV11-2 | TRBD2 | TGTGCCAGCAGTACACCGGGACTAGAAGGCGAGCAGTACTTC | CASSTPGLEGEQYF
TRBJ2-7 | - | TRBV7-2 | - | TGTGCCAGCAGCTTACGGTGGGCCAGGGGCTACGAGCAGTACTTC | CASSLRWARGYEQYF
TRBJ1-5 | - | TRBV3-1/TRBV3-2 | - | TGTGCCAGCAGCCAAGGCGGAGGGTCCATCGGCCCCCAGCATTTT | CASSQGGGSIGPQHF
TRBJ2-2 | - | TRBV28 | - | TGTGCCAGCAGTTTCTACAGGGCGGTTACCGGGGAGCTGTTTTTT | CASSFYRAVTGELFF
TRBJ1-2 | - | TRBV5-8 | - | TGTGCCAGCAGCTTGGACAGTACCTATGGCTACACCTTC | CASSLDSTYGYTF
TRBJ2-6 | once | TRBV28 | TRBD1 | TGTGCCAGCAGTTTATGGACAGGGGGCAACCCTGGGGCCAACGTCCTGACTTTC | CASSLWTGGNPGANVLTF
TRBJ2-1 | - | TRBV10-3 | TRBD2 | TGTGCCATCAGTGAGCACCAGGCTAGCGGGATTCTCTCCTACAATGAGCAGTTCTTC | CAISEHQASGILSYNEQFF
TRBJ2-1 | - | TRBV28 | TRBD2 | TGTGCCGGATACAGGGTGTCCTGCGGGAGGTGGGGGATATACAATGAGCAGTTCTTC | CAGYRVSCGRWGIYNEQFF
TRBJ2-3 | - | TRBV5-6 | - | TGTGCCAGCAGACTTTGGCGGGGATTCACAGATACGCAGTATTTT | CASRLWRGFTDTQYF
TRBJ1-6 | - | TRBV6-5 | TRBD1 | TGTGCCAGCAGTTACGGGGACAGGGTGGTCTCACCCCTCCACTTT | CASSYGDRVVSPLHF
TRBJ1-1 | - | TRBV9 | - | TGTGCCAGCAGCGTATCTCGACAGCTGAACACTGAAGCTTTCTTT | CASSVSRQLNTEAFF
TRBJ2-7 | few | TRBV6-5 | TRBD2 | TGTGCCAGCAGTTACTCGCCTAGCGGGAGTTTTTACGAGCAGTACTTC | CASSYSPSGSFYEQYF
TRBJ1-2 | - | TRBV7-9 | - | TGTGCCAGCAGCCCTAGGATCATACAGGGAACCTATGGCTACACCTTC | CASSPRIIQGTYGYTF
TRBJ2-1 | once | TRBV24-1 | - | TGTGCCACCAGGTCAGGGGATTTGGGTGAGCAGTTCTTC | CATRSGDLGEQFF
TRBJ1-1 | - | TRBV10-3 | - | TGTGCCATCAACGCGGACGGGGACACTGAAGCTTTCTTT | CAINADGDTEAFF
TRBJ2-7 | few | TRBV5-6 | TRBD1 | TGTGCCAGCAGCCGGGACAGGGGGAAATACGAGCAGTACTTC | CASSRDRGKYEQYF